Listed here are 18 T cell receptor beta chains from one sample, sequenced in a study of OX40 agonist ivuxolimab in advanced cancers. Only in-frame clones appear in the TCRdb table, and some are missing; sequencing was by immunoSEQ multiplex PCR. The repertoire holds 84,000 or so clones, with about 88% as singletons. The sequences come from CD4+ or CD8+ T cells sorted from blood, collected in a trial of the OX40 agonist ivuxolimab. All receptors derive from an adult with an advanced solid tumor such as melanoma, head and neck, liver or kidney cancer.

The chain carries TRBV11-3 and TRBJ1-1; 9 positions agree with TRBD1. The J segment lost 1 base and the V segment lost 2 bases, leaving 5 bases of the junction unmatched. The CDR3 is 16 residues long. Germline V gene data show CDR1 as SGHNT and CDR2 as YENEEA. In DNA, the CDR3 is TGTGCCAGCAGCTTACACAGGGGGCGAAAGAACACTGAAGCTTTCTTT. Amino acids: CASSLHRGRKNTEAFF.

The CDR3 is CAWIPGGRRGSAQYF. The CDR3 DNA is TGTGCCTGGATCCCGGGAGGGAGGCGGGGTAGTGCCCAGTACTTC. The genes are TRBV30 and TRBJ2-5, with TRBD2 identical over 8 bases. The CDR3 contains 15 residues. CDR1 is GTSNPN and CDR2 is SVGIG in the germline V gene (reference sequence). The trim removed 4 bases at V and 9 bases at J, leaving 16 bases unmatched.

The gene calls are TRBV7-6 and TRBJ1-6; D perhaps matches TRBD1 (6 bases). CDR3 size: 14 residues. Germline V gene lookup returns CDR1 SGHVS and CDR2 FNYEAQ. V lost 1 base to trimming and J lost 15 bases, with 16 bases between them. The CDR3, as DNA: TGTGCCAGCAGCTTAGGCGACCGAGAGGGGGTCCTCCACTTT. This codes for CASSLGDREGVLHF.

This clone appeared once. The rearrangement joins TRBV30 to TRBJ1-2; D unresolved. Trimming removed 4 bases at V and 5 bases at J, with 20 bases between. The CDR3 runs 15 residues. The germline V gene has CDR1 GTSNPN and CDR2 SVGIG (reference sequence). The CDR3 DNA reads TGTGCCTGGAAAACCGGTAATAGGGCCTTATATGGCTACACCTTC. This sequence encodes CAWKTGNRALYGYTF.

This clone showed up just a few times. The chain employs TRBV12-5 and TRBJ2-2; D may be TRBD1 (6 bases). Germline V gene data show CDR1 as LGHNT and CDR2 as FRNRAP. V shed 6 bases and J shed 4 bases, with 21 bases lying between them. The CDR3 covers 17 residues. CDR3 in amino acids: CASGYGQTQIGTGELFF. CDR3 coding DNA: TGTGCTAGTGGATACGGACAGACCCAGATAGGCACCGGGGAGCTGTTTTTT.

This clone was recorded once. The chain uses TRBV10-2 and TRBJ1-3, with 7 bases lining up with TRBD1. The CDR3 runs 16 residues. The germline gives CDR1 WSHSY, CDR2 SAAADI. The J segment lost 4 bases and the V segment lost 8 bases, leaving 14 bases of the junction unmatched. For the CDR3, the DNA is TGCGCCAGCTCTGGGGGGGGACAGAGTGAAGGAAACACCATATATTTT. Protein product: CASSGGGQSEGNTIYF.

V gene TRBV12-5 combines with J gene TRBJ1-6; possible D gene TRBD1, 5 bases. Trimming removed 5 bases from V and 9 bases from J, with 17 bases in between. In germline, CDR1 is LGHNT, CDR2 FRNRAP. The CDR3 sequence is 15 residues long. CDR3 in DNA: TGTGCTAGTGGTACCCGGACCGGGGCTGCTTCACCCCTCCACTTT. Protein: CASGTRTGAASPLHF.

The chain employs TRBV2 and TRBJ2-1; 7 nucleotides agree with TRBD1. The germline CDR1 and CDR2 sequences are SNHLY and FYNNEI. The CDR3 loop spans 11 amino acids. V trimming: 7 bases; J trimming: 8 bases; junction bases outside the gene matches: 2. The CDR3 DNA is TGTGCCAGCAACGACAGGGATGAGCAGTTCTTC. Translation gives CASNDRDEQFF.

Details on this clone: The same CDR3 can be traced to other DNA sequences in this sample. V gene TRBV12-5 combines with J gene TRBJ1-1, with D perhaps TRBD1 (5 bases). Germline assignment: CDR1 LGHNT and CDR2 FRNRAP. This CDR3 contains 13 residues. The ends were cut back, 0 bases at V and 5 bases at J, with 7 bases in the middle. CDR3 protein: CASGLVRGTEAFF. As DNA, the CDR3 is TGTGCTAGTGGTTTGGTACGGGGGACTGAAGCTTTCTTT.

The CDR3 region is CASSVVGNYGYTF. CDR3 sequence (DNA): TGTGCCAGCAGCGTAGTTGGTAACTATGGCTACACCTTC. V usage is TRBV9 and J usage is TRBJ1-2; D remains ambiguous. The CDR3 sequence is 13 residues long. V dropped 0 bases and J dropped 1 base, with 4 bases sitting between them. Germline CDR1 SGDLS, CDR2 YYNGEE.

This clone was detected a few times. This chain connects TRBV7-2 to TRBJ2-5; possible D gene TRBD2, 6 bases. V was shortened by 0 bases and J by 5 bases, with 25 bases between the two germline ends. CDR1 is SGHTA, CDR2 FQGNSA, per germline. This CDR3 contains 19 residues. CDR3 coding DNA: TGTGCCAGCAGCTTAGCGGTTGGGCTAGCGCGGTTGGGTAGGGAGACCCAGTACTTC. This encodes CASSLAVGLARLGRETQYF.

This rearrangement joins TRBV5-1 to TRBJ2-6; perhaps TRBD1 as D (6 bases). Germline CDR1 SGHRS, CDR2 YFSETQ. V was pared by 2 bases and J by 4 bases, with 16 bases between. CDR3 size: 17 residues. CDR3 region: CASSLLVGAQGANVLTF. CDR3 sequence (DNA): TGCGCCAGCAGCTTATTAGTGGGGGCGCAGGGGGCCAACGTCCTGACTTTC.

CDR3 sequence: CASSFAGVSGANVLTF. Here the CDR3 DNA reads TGTGCCAGCAGTTTCGCAGGAGTCTCTGGGGCCAACGTCCTGACTTTC. The J gene is TRBJ2-6, the V gene TRBV28; D remains unclear. The CDR3 length is 16 residues. Germline values: CDR1 MDHEN, CDR2 SYDVKM. Trimming removed 3 bases at V and 0 bases at J, with 9 bases between.

In DNA, the CDR3 is TGTGCCAGCAGCTTTCACAATGAGCAGTTCTTC. Translation: CASSFHNEQFF. J is TRBJ2-1 and V is TRBV14; D not resolved. Germline loops: CDR1 SGHDN, CDR2 FVKESK. The CDR3 is made up of 11 amino acids. V gave up 5 bases and J gave up 5 bases, with 4 bases separating them. Drawing the rest from reference TRBV14 and TRBJ2-1, the complete variable domain is EAGVTQFPSHSVIEKGQTVTLRCDPISGHDNLYWYRRVMGKEIKFLLHFVKESKQDESGMPNNRFLAERTGGTYSTLKVQPAELEDSGVYFCASSFHNEQFFGPGTRLTVL.

This chain uses TRBV6-6 with TRBJ2-7; 11 bases line up with TRBD1. Trimming took 6 bases from V and 3 from J; bases not matched to a gene: 4. CDR1 and CDR2 (germline): MNHNY, SVGAGI (reference sequence). CDR3 length equals 14 residues. The CDR3 DNA reads TGTGCCAGCAGAGTGGGACAGGGGGTCTACGAGCAGTACTTC. Translated: CASRVGQGVYEQYF.

The V call is TRBV5-1, the J call TRBJ1-2; a weak D match, TRBD1 (5 bases). Trimming took 0 bases from V and 6 from J, leaving 9 bases between them. Germline V CDR1 and CDR2: SGHRS, YFSETQ. The CDR3 has 13 amino acids. CDR3 protein: CASSLGPGNGYTF. DNA for the CDR3: TGCGCCAGCAGCTTGGGGCCAGGGAATGGCTACACCTTC.

The rearrangement links TRBV6-1 to TRBJ2-3; the D is unclear. The CDR3 has 15 amino acids. V gave up 2 bases and J gave up 2 bases, with 11 bases separating them. Germline V gene lookup returns CDR1 MNHNS and CDR2 SASEGT. As DNA, the CDR3 is TGTGCCAGCAGTGAAATGTCCGGGCTCACAGATACGCAGTATTTT. The encoded protein is CASSEMSGLTDTQYF.

The chain is built from TRBV27 and TRBJ2-3; TRBD1 or TRBD2 may be the D gene (5 bases each). CDR3 size: 14 residues. V was pared by 0 bases and J by 6 bases, with 10 bases between. Germline values: CDR1 MNHEY, CDR2 SMNVEV (reference sequence). The CDR3 loop is CASSLSRDEDTQYF. As DNA, the CDR3 is TGTGCCAGCAGTTTATCCAGGGACGAGGATACGCAGTATTTT.